This TCR beta chain stems from a study of kidney transplant recipient with SARS-CoV-2 infection. A single record per CDR3 protein comes from TCRdb applying MiXCR to the reads. The sample includes about 250,000 distinct CDR3 sequences, more than 25% seen only once; the top ten take around 7.8%. Regarding this clonotype: The CDR3 end shows no conserved phenylalanine or tryptophan, and so a read error is likely.

Germline CDR1 reads GTSNPN; CDR2 reads SVGIG (reference sequence). V lost 0 bases, J lost 2 bases, and 13 bases lay in between. The CDR3 covers 15 residues. The material was a blood sample, obtained at baseline and on day 111 from a kidney transplant recipient. The chain carries TRBV30 and TRBJ1-1; tentative D call: TRBD1 (6 bases). This clonotype was sampled from a young adult male patient who had COVID-19 and was a kidney transplant recipient. These T cells may partly come from the graft donor. CDR3 residues: CAWSVTGGGNTEAFL. The CDR3 DNA reads TGTGCCTGGAGTGTAACGGGGGGCGGAAACACTGAAGCTTTCCTT.